The present TCR beta chain was sequenced within a study of T cells in tuberculosis. Across the study: This South African cohort compared adolescents with or without latent tuberculosis against adults with active tuberculosis.

CDR1 and CDR2 (germline): PRHDT, FYEKMQ (reference sequence). Trimming took 4 bases from V and 6 from J; bases not matched to a gene: 13. CDR3 size: 16 residues. Some clones are missing from TCRdb's copy, which holds only in-frame ones; the method was immunoSEQ multiplex PCR. The sample records under 50,000 clones, around 95% being singletons. Each clinical donor contributed on average roughly 100,000 T cells from unsorted cryopreserved PBMC. This receptor was taken from a donor aged 10-29 years with latent tuberculosis or without tuberculosis infection. The chain has TRBV13 and TRBJ2-7; 9 bases agree with TRBD2. The sequenced material came from PBMCs. The CDR3 loop is CASSSGAGGAFGEQYF. In DNA, the CDR3 is TGTGCCAGCAGCTCAGGTGCGGGGGGGGCCTTCGGCGAGCAGTACTTC.